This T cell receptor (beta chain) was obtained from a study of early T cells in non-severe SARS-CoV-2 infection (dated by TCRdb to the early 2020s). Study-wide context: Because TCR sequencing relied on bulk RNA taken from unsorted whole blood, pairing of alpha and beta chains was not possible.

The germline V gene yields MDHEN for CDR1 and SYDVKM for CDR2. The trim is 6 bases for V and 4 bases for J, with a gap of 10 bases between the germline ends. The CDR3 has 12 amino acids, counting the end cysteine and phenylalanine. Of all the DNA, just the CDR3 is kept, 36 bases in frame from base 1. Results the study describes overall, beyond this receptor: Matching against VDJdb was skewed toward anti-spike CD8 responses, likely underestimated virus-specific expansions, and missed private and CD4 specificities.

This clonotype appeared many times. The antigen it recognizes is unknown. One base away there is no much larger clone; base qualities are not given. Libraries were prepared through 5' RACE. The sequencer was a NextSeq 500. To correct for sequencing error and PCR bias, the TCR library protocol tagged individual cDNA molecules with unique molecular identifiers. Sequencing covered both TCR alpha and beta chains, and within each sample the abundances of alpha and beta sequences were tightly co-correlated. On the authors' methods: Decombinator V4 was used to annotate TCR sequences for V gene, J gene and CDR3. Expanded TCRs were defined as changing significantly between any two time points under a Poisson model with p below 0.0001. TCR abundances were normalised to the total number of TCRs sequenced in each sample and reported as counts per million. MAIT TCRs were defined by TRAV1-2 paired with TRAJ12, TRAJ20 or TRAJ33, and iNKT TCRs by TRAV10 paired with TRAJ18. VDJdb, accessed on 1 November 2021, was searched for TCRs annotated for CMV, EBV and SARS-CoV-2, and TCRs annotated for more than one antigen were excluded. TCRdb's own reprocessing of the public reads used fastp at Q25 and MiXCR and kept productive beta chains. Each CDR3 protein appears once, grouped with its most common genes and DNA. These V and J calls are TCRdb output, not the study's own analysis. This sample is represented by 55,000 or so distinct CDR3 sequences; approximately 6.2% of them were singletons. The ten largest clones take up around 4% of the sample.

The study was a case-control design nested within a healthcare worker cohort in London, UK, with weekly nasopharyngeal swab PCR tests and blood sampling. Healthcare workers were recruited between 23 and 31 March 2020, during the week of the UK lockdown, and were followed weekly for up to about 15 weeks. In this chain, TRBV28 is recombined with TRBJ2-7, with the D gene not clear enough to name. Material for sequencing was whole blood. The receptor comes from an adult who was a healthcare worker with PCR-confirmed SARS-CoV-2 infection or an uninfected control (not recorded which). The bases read TGTGCCAGCAGCACCTCGCATTACGAGCAGTACTTC. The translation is CASSTSHYEQYF.